The next 4 T cell receptor beta chains were all read from a single sample in a study of blood T cell repertoires in COVID-19. Assay: immunoSEQ multiplex PCR; the TCRdb copy retains only in-frame clones and omits some. In the table there are approximately 250,000 clones, about 87% of which are singletons. The sequenced material came from PBMCs or T cells enriched from blood (not recorded which). The receptors stem from a woman between 25 and 40 years old with acute COVID-19.

In this sample, this clone turned up once. The rearrangement links TRBV2 to TRBJ1-1; perhaps TRBD1 as D (5 bases). The CDR3 has 14 residues. V shed 6 bases and J shed 3 bases, with 14 bases lying between them. Germline CDR1 is SNHLY and CDR2 is FYNNEI. CDR3 protein: CASRGRESYTEAFF. The CDR3 DNA reads as TGTGCCAGCAGGGGACGGGAGTCTTACACTGAAGCTTTCTTT.

The genes are TRBV28 and TRBJ1-5; 9 bases align to TRBD1. Trimming removed 10 bases from V and 0 bases from J; junction bases left unmatched: 13. Germline values: CDR1 MDHEN, CDR2 SYDVKM. This CDR3 has 17 residues. In DNA form, the CDR3 reads TGTGCCACCACCTTGGGACAGGGCCATTATAGCAATCAGCCCCAGCATTTT. Its protein is CATTLGQGHYSNQPQHF.

The gene calls are TRBV3-1 (or the pseudogene TRBV3-2) and TRBJ1-1, with D perhaps TRBD1 (5 bases). CDR1 is LGHDT, CDR2 YNNKEL, per germline (reference sequence). The CDR3 covers 12 residues. V was pared by 0 bases and J by 10 bases, with 9 bases between. CDR3 sequence (DNA): TGTGCCAGCAGCCAAGATTCGGGGGGAGCTTTCTTT. Translating it yields CASSQDSGGAFF.

V is TRBV7-2 and J is TRBJ2-1; D is unresolved. Trimming removed 5 bases at V and 9 bases at J, with 8 bases between. The CDR3 has 11 amino acids. Germline CDR1 SGHTA, CDR2 FQGNSA. CDR3 in amino acids: CASSESSEQFF. In DNA form, the CDR3 reads TGTGCCAGCAGCGAGAGTAGTGAGCAGTTCTTC.